The present TCR beta chain was sequenced within a study of CD8 T cells in ankylosing spondylitis. Germline CDR1 reads MNHEY; CDR2 reads SVGAGI. Deletions cut 2 bases from V and 7 bases from J, with 9 bases between. CDR3 length: 13 amino acids. With molecular barcodes, quantitative 5'-RACE was used to make the TCR beta libraries. From the 5' RACE reads, TCRdb called clonotypes with MiXCR, one entry per CDR3 protein. The table has a few hundred thousand distinct CDR3 sequences, 20% to 25% seen once. The gene calls are TRBV6-5 and TRBJ1-3; tentatively, D is TRBD1 (6 bases). Sequences were obtained from blood, either unsorted or a sorted T cell fraction (not recorded which). This TCR was recovered from a male donor with ankylosing spondylitis or in good health (not recorded which). The CDR3 sequence is CASSYAGANTIYF. Here the CDR3 DNA reads TGTGCCAGCAGTTACGCGGGGGCGAACACCATATATTTT.